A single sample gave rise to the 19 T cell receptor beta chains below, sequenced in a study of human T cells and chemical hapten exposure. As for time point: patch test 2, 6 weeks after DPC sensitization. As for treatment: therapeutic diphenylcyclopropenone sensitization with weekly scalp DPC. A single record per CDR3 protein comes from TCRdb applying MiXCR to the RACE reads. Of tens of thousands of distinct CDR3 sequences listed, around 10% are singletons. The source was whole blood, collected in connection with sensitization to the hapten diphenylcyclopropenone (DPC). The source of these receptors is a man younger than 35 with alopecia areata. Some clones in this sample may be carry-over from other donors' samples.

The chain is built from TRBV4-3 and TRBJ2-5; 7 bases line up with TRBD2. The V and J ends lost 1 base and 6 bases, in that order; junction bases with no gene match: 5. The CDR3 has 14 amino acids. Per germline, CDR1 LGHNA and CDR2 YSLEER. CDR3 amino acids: CASSQALATQTQYF. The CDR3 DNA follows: TGCGCCAGCAGCCAAGCACTAGCGACACAGACCCAGTACTTC.

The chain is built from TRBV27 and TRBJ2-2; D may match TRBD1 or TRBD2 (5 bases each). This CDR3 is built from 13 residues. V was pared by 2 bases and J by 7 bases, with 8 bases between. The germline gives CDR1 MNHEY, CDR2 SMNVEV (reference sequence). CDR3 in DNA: TGTGCCAGCAGTTTAGGGGGATTCGGGGAGCTGTTTTTT. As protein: CASSLGGFGELFF.

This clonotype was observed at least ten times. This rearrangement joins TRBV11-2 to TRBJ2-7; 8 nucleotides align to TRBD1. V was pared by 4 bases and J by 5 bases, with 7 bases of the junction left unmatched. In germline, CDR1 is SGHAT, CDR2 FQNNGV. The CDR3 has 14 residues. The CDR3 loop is CASSSGQGGNEQYF. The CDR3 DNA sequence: TGTGCCAGCAGCTCCGGACAGGGCGGCAACGAGCAGTACTTC. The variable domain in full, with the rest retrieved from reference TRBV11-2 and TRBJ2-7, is EAGVAQSPRYKIIEKRQSVAFWCNPISGHATLYWYQQILGQGPKLLIQFQNNGVVDDSQLPKDRFSAERLKGVDSTLKIQPAKLEDSAVYLCASSSGQGGNEQYFGPGTRLTVT.

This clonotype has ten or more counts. CDR3 coding DNA: TGTGCCAGCAGTTATTCGGAGGGACTGGGCACAGATACGCAGTATTTT. Translating it yields CASSYSEGLGTDTQYF. This chain connects TRBV6-5 to TRBJ2-3, with D tentatively TRBD2 (6 bases). The germline V and J ends were trimmed by 3 bases and 1 base, with 14 bases remaining between them. In germline, CDR1 is MNHEY, CDR2 SVGAGI. The CDR3 has 16 residues.

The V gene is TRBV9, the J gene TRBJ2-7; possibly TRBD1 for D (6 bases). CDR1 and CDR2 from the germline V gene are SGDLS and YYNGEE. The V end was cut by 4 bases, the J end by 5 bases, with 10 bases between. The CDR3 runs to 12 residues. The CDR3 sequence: CASSTGSHEQYF. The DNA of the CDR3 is TGTGCCAGCAGCACAGGGTCCCACGAGCAGTACTTC.

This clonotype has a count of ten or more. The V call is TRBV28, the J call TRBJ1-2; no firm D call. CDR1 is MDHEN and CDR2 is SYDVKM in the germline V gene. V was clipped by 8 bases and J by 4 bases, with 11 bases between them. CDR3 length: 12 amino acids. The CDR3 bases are TGTGCCAGCGGACGGCGAGGCTATGGCTACACCTTC. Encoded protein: CASGRRGYGYTF.

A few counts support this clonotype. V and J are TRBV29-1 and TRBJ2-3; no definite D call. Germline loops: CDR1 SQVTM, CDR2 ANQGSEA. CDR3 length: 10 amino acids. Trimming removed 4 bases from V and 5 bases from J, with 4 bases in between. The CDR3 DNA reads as TGCAGCGTTGGTTTAGATACGCAGTATTTT. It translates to CSVGLDTQYF.

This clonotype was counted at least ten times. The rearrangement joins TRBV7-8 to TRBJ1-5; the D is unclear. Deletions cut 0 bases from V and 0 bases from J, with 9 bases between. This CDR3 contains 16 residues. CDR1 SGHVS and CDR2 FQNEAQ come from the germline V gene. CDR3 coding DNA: TGTGCCAGCAGCTTAGCCAGGAGTTATAGCAATCAGCCCCAGCATTTT. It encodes CASSLARSYSNQPQHF.

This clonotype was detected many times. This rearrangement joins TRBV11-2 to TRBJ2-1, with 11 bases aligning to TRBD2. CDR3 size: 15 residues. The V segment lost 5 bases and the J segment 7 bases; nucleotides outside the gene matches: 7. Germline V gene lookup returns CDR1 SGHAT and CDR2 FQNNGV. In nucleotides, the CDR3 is TGTGCCAGCAGCCCCGGGACTAGCGGTTTAAATGAGCAGTTCTTC. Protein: CASSPGTSGLNEQFF.

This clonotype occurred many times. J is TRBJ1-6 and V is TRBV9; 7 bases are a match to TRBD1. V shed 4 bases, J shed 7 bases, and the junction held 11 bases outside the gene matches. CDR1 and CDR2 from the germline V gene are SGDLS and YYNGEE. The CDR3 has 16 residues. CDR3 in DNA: TGTGCCAGCAGCCCCCCTTCCGGGACAGCAAATTCACCCCTCCACTTT. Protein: CASSPPSGTANSPLHF.

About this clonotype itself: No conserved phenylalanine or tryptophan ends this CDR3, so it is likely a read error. CDR3 loop: CASSLGTGRNGYTI. CDR3 bases: TGTGCCAGCAGCTTGGGCACAGGGCGGAATGGCTACACCATC. The chain has TRBV5-5 and TRBJ1-2; tentatively, D is TRBD1 (6 bases). Germline values: CDR1 SGHKS, CDR2 YYEKEE (reference sequence). This CDR3 has 14 amino acids. The V end lost 0 bases, the J end lost 6 bases, and 12 bases lay between the germline ends.

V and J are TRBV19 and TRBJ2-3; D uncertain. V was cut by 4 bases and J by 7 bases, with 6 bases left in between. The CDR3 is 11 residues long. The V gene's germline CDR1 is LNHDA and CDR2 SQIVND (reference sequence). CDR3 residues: CASSKTNTQYF. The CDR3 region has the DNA TGTGCCAGTAGTAAGACCAATACGCAGTATTTT.

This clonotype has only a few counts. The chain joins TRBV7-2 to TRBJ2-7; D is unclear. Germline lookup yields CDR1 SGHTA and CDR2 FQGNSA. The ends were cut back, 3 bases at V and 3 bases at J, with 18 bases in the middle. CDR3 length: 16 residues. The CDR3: CASSFSSARGVYEQYF. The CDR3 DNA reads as TGTGCCAGCAGCTTTTCTTCGGCCCGCGGAGTCTACGAGCAGTACTTC.

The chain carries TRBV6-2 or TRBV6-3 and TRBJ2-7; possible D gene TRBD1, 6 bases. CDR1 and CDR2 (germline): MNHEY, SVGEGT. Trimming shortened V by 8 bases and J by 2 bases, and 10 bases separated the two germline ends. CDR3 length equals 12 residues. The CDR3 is CASGGQTYEQYV. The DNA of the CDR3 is TGTGCCAGCGGAGGACAGACCTACGAGCAGTACGTC.

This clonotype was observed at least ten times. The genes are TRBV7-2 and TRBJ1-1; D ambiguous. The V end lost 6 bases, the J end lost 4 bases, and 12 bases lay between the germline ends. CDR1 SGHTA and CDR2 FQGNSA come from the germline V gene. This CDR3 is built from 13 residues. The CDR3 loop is CASSRVSRTEAFF. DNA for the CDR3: TGTGCCAGCAGTCGGGTTTCGCGCACTGAAGCTTTCTTT. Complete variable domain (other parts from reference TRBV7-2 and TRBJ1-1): GAGVSQSPSNKVTEKGKDVELRCDPISGHTALYWYRQSLGQGLEFLIYFQGNSAPDKSGLPSDRFSAERTGGSVSTLTIQRTQQEDSAVYLCASSRVSRTEAFFGQGTRLTVV.

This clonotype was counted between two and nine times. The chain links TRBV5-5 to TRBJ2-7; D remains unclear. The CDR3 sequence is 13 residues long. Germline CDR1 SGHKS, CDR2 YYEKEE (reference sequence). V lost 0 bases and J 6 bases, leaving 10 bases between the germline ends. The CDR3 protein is CASSLGLASEQYV. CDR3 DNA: TGTGCCAGCAGCTTGGGGTTGGCTAGCGAGCAGTACGTC.

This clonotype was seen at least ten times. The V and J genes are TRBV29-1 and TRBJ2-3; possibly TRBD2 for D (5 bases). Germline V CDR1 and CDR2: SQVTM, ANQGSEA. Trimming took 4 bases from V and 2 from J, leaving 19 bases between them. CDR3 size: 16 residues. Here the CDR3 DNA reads TGCAGCGTTGTTGGGCCTACGGGAAGAACCACAGATACGCAGTATTTT. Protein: CSVVGPTGRTTDTQYF.

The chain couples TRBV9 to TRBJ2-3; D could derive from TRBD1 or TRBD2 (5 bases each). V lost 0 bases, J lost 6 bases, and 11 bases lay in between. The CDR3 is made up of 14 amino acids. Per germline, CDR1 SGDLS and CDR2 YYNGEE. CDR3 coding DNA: TGTGCCAGCAGCGTAGTCCCCGGGGCCGATACGCAGTATTTT. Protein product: CASSVVPGADTQYF.

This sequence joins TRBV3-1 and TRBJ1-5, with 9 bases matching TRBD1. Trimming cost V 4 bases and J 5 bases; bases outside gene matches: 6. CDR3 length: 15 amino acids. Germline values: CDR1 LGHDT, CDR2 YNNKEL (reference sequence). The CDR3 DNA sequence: TGTGCCAGCAGCCGGGGAGGGACAGGGCATCAGCCCCAGCATTTT. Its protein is CASSRGGTGHQPQHF.